These 25 T cell receptor beta chains came from one sample sequenced in a study of OX40 agonist ivuxolimab in advanced cancers. Using immunoSEQ multiplex PCR, the repertoire was profiled, and TCRdb retains in-frame clones only, with some absent. The sample has tens of thousands of clones; 73% are singletons. The sequencing here drew on CD4+ or CD8+ T cells sorted from blood, taken in a trial of the OX40 agonist ivuxolimab. The receptor set was obtained from an adult with an advanced solid tumor such as melanoma, head and neck, liver or kidney cancer.

This chain uses TRBV6-5 with TRBJ1-6; D unresolved. Germline lookup yields CDR1 MNHEY and CDR2 SVGAGI. This CDR3 is 11 amino acids long. V lost 6 bases and J 5 bases, leaving 2 bases between the germline ends. The CDR3 spells CASSHNSPLHF. CDR3 nucleotides: TGTGCCAGCAGCCATAATTCACCCCTCCACTTT.

This rearrangement joins TRBV6-5 to TRBJ1-4, with D hard to call. The CDR3 runs to 15 residues. V was trimmed by 1 base and J by 3 bases, leaving 9 bases between them. CDR1 is MNHEY and CDR2 is SVGAGI in the germline V gene. The CDR3 bases are TGTGCCAGCAGTTACTTTTCCCCAGCTAATGAAAAACTGTTTTTT. Amino acid sequence: CASSYFSPANEKLFF.

This chain connects TRBV2 to TRBJ1-1; perhaps TRBD1 as D (5 bases). The CDR3 length is 17 residues. The V end lost 1 base, the J end lost 4 bases, and 19 bases lay between the germline ends. The germline gives CDR1 SNHLY, CDR2 FYNNEI. The CDR3 sequence: CASSEGSWWAGTTEAFF. The CDR3 DNA reads as TGTGCCAGCAGTGAAGGGTCTTGGTGGGCGGGGACCACTGAAGCTTTCTTT.

The V and J genes are TRBV5-1 and TRBJ2-7, with 7 bases aligning to TRBD1. CDR3 length: 14 residues. V was pared by 2 bases and J by 0 bases, with 2 bases of the junction left unmatched. Germline loops: CDR1 SGHRS, CDR2 YFSETQ. The chain's CDR3 is CASSFSGGSYEQYF. The DNA for the CDR3 is TGCGCCAGCAGCTTCTCAGGGGGCTCCTACGAGCAGTACTTC.

The chain is built from TRBV11-2 and TRBJ2-7; 11 positions agree with TRBD2. Germline values: CDR1 SGHAT, CDR2 FQNNGV. CDR3 length equals 14 residues. The V gene end was trimmed by 5 bases and the J gene end by 5 bases; junction bases not matched to a gene: 5. The CDR3 DNA reads TGTGCCAGCAGCCCACTTAGCGGGGGGGACGAGCAGTACTTC. It yields the protein CASSPLSGGDEQYF.

On this clone itself: Compared with germline, one end of the junction differs, possibly owing to a read error. The chain uses TRBV5-4 and TRBJ1-6; D is undetermined. CDR1 SGHNT and CDR2 YYREEE come from the germline V gene (reference sequence). CDR3 size: 15 residues. CDR3 nucleotides: TGCGCCAGCAGCCAAGAAAGGTATCACCCCTCACCCCTCCACTTT. Amino acid sequence: CASSQERYHPSPLHF.

The chain has TRBV2 and TRBJ1-5, with TRBD1 identical over 9 bases. The germline V gene encodes CDR1 SNHLY and CDR2 FYNNEI. The trim removed 6 bases at V and 6 bases at J, leaving 6 bases unmatched. CDR3 length: 14 amino acids. DNA of the CDR3: TGTGCCAGCAGGGGGGGACAGGGCAGTCAGCCCCAGCATTTT. Translation gives CASRGGQGSQPQHF.

On this clone: A much larger clone lies a single base off, so this may be a read error. This rearrangement joins TRBV11-3 to TRBJ2-7; 7 nucleotides line up with TRBD2. From germline, CDR1 is SGHNT and CDR2 YENEEA. This CDR3 has 15 residues. CDR3 region: CVSSLEIAGNYEQYF. CDR3 sequence (DNA): TGTGTCAGCAGCTTAGAAATAGCGGGCAACTACGAGCAGTACTTC.

The chain carries TRBV5-8 and TRBJ1-2; no firm D call. There are 13 residues in the CDR3. Germline CDR1 is SGHTS and CDR2 is YDEGEE. V was shortened by 1 base and J by 4 bases, with 8 bases between the two germline ends. CDR3 region: CASSLIYSYGYTF. The CDR3 DNA follows: TGTGCCAGCAGCTTGATCTACAGCTATGGCTACACCTTC.

The rearrangement links TRBV2 to TRBJ2-1; the D is unclear. The ends were cut back, 6 bases at V and 2 bases at J, with 11 bases in the middle. The germline gives CDR1 SNHLY, CDR2 FYNNEI. CDR3 length: 14 residues. This chain's CDR3 is CASRIDTTYNEQFF. As DNA, the CDR3 is TGTGCCAGCAGGATTGATACTACCTACAATGAGCAGTTCTTC.

The chain is built from TRBV11-3 and TRBJ1-5; possible D gene TRBD1, 5 bases. V dropped 4 bases and J dropped 9 bases, with 19 bases sitting between them. This CDR3 is built from 15 residues. The germline CDR1 and CDR2 sequences are SGHNT and YENEEA. The CDR3 here is CASSYRDGGTWPQHF. DNA of the CDR3: TGTGCCAGCAGCTACCGGGACGGAGGTACATGGCCCCAGCATTTT.

The rearrangement joins TRBV4-1 to TRBJ2-7, with 9 bases that match TRBD1. Germline V gene lookup returns CDR1 MGHRA and CDR2 YSYEKL. The CDR3 length is 18 residues. V shed 2 bases, J shed 6 bases, and the junction held 17 bases outside the gene matches. CDR3 coding DNA: TGCGCCAGCAGCCAAAGGGGGGTGGGGACAGGGAGATTTGGCGAGCAGTACTTC. It yields the protein CASSQRGVGTGRFGEQYF.

This chain links TRBV6-6 with TRBJ1-2; D is ambiguous. The length of the CDR3 is 13 residues. Per the germline V gene, CDR1 is MNHNY and CDR2 is SVGAGI (reference sequence). The V end lost 0 bases, the J end lost 0 bases, and 2 bases lay between the germline ends. The CDR3 DNA reads as TGTGCCAGCAGTTACTCGCCTAACTATGGCTACACCTTC. Translating it yields CASSYSPNYGYTF.

In its sample, this clone was seen once. The rearrangement joins TRBV9 to TRBJ2-3; a weak D match, TRBD1 (5 bases). CDR1 and CDR2 from the germline V gene are SGDLS and YYNGEE. The CDR3 is 15 residues long. Trimming removed 0 bases from V and 0 bases from J, with 8 bases in between. The CDR3 protein is CASSVEGFSTDTQYF. Here the CDR3 DNA reads TGTGCCAGCAGCGTAGAGGGGTTCAGCACAGATACGCAGTATTTT.

The rearrangement uses TRBV11-3 and TRBJ2-2; 10 bases map to TRBD2. The V gene's germline CDR1 is SGHNT and CDR2 YENEEA. The CDR3 totals 16 residues. The junction had 7 bases not matched to a gene; V was cut back by 5 bases and J by 4 bases. The DNA of the CDR3 is TGTGCCAGCAGCCCAGAAGCGGGGGGGTTCACCGGGGAGCTGTTTTTT. This gives the protein CASSPEAGGFTGELFF.

The chain couples TRBV11-3 to TRBJ1-2; a weak D match, TRBD1 (5 bases). V was pared by 6 bases and J by 4 bases, with 18 bases between. CDR1 is SGHNT and CDR2 is YENEEA in the germline V gene. CDR3 length: 15 residues. The DNA of the CDR3 is TGTGCCAGCAGTCGCTCGGGGCATTTGAGCTATGGCTACACCTTC. It codes for CASSRSGHLSYGYTF.

The chain couples TRBV30 to TRBJ1-3; TRBD1 matches at 7 bases. CDR1 and CDR2 (germline): GTSNPN, SVGIG (reference sequence). V lost 4 bases, J lost 0 bases, and 6 bases stayed unmatched. This CDR3 is built from 15 residues. The CDR3 DNA is TGTGCCTGGAAATGGGACAGTTCCTCTGGAAACACCATATATTTT. As protein: CAWKWDSSSGNTIYF.

J is TRBJ2-2 and V is TRBV5-1; the D gene could be TRBD1 or TRBD2 (5 bases each). This CDR3 is 14 amino acids long. CDR1 and CDR2 (germline): SGHRS, YFSETQ. V dropped 4 bases and J dropped 1 base, with 8 bases sitting between them. The DNA of the CDR3 is TGCGCCAGCAGCCGGGGCCGGAACACCGGGGAGCTGTTTTTT. It specifies CASSRGRNTGELFF.

Points on this clone: A junction boundary mismatches the germline segment, possibly from a read error. V gene TRBV6-5 combines with J gene TRBJ2-7, with 7 bases aligning to TRBD2. Germline CDR1 is MNHEY and CDR2 is SVGAGI. This CDR3 is 14 amino acids long. CDR3 in amino acids: CAISDAGETYEQYF. The CDR3 DNA is TGTGCCATCAGTGATGCGGGGGAGACCTACGAGCAGTACTTC.

V gene TRBV4-1 combines with J gene TRBJ2-1; 9 bases fit TRBD2. Germline CDR1 and CDR2: MGHRA and YSYEKL. This CDR3 spans 14 amino acids. Losses at the gene ends were 4 bases for V and 7 bases for J; bases not matched to a gene: 5. CDR3 sequence reads: CASSLAGAGNEQFF. The CDR3 DNA reads TGCGCCAGCAGCCTAGCGGGGGCCGGGAATGAGCAGTTCTTC.

The CDR3 nucleotides read TGTGCCAGCAGCTTAGGTATAACTGAAGCTTTCTTT. Its protein is CASSLGITEAFF. The J gene is TRBJ1-1, the V gene TRBV7-2, with no clear D. CDR1 SGHTA and CDR2 FQGNSA come from the germline V gene. The length of the CDR3 is 12 residues. Trimming shortened V by 1 base and J by 5 bases, and 5 bases separated the two germline ends.

In this sample, this clone turned up a few times. At one boundary the junction diverges from the germline segment, which might be a read error. J is TRBJ1-2 and V is TRBV28; TRBD1 matches at 7 bases. The CDR3 loop spans 14 amino acids. Germline V gene sequence: CDR1 MDHEN, CDR2 SYDVKM. The CDR3 sequence: CASRLLRDSYGYTF. CDR3 DNA: TGTGCCAGCAGATTATTACGGGACAGCTATGGCTACACCTTC.

V and J are TRBV6-1 and TRBJ2-3, with 7 bases lining up with TRBD2. The V gene's germline CDR1 is MNHNS and CDR2 SASEGT. This CDR3 is 13 amino acids long. V shed 7 bases and J 1 base; nucleotides not matched to a gene: 2. The CDR3 spells CASKRGGTDTQYF. Here the CDR3 DNA reads TGTGCCAGCAAGCGGGGAGGCACAGATACGCAGTATTTT.

A few counts support this clone. The J gene is TRBJ2-1, the V gene TRBV7-8; 11 positions agree with TRBD2. The CDR3 has 15 residues. J was trimmed by 4 bases and V by 4 bases; bases with no gene match: 3. Germline loops: CDR1 SGHVS, CDR2 FQNEAQ. As DNA, the CDR3 is TGTGCCAGCAGCTCGCTAGCGGGGGGTTACAATGAGCAGTTCTTC. Its protein is CASSSLAGGYNEQFF.

V is TRBV7-3 and J is TRBJ2-3; D perhaps matches TRBD2 (6 bases). Germline V gives CDR1 SGHTA, CDR2 FQGTGA. The CDR3 is 17 amino acids. The V end lost 3 bases, the J end lost 2 bases, and 18 bases lay between the germline ends. The CDR3, as DNA: TGTGCCAGCAGCTTTCTCCCCCTTCGCGGGGACACAGATACGCAGTATTTT. This encodes CASSFLPLRGDTDTQYF.